This T cell receptor beta chain was captured by sequencing in a study of T cell responses to AZD1222 COVID-19 vaccine. Study-wide points: Donors were chiefly white British, with a greater number of females, and clonal diversity was perhaps underestimated. Increased Spike-specific TCR breadth and depth were observed after two AZD1222 doses.

Some clones are missing from TCRdb's copy, which holds only in-frame ones; the method was immunoSEQ multiplex PCR. Among some 120,000 clones listed, approximately 90% were seen once. A word on this clone: No antigen is known for it.

Germline V lookup: CDR1 SGHTA, CDR2 FQGNSA. V was cut by 5 bases and J by 1 base, with 17 bases left in between. The CDR3 is 17 residues long. The chain is built from TRBV7-2 and TRBJ2-2; D is possibly TRBD2 (6 bases). Specimen: peripheral blood, collected on day 0 of AZD1222 vaccination. This clonotype was obtained from an adult in good health. CDR3 amino acids: CASSPLQISGNTGELFF. Written as DNA, the CDR3 is TGTGCCAGCAGCCCCCTCCAGATTAGCGGGAACACCGGGGAGCTGTTTTTT.